These T cell receptor beta chains were read from a single sample in a study of cytotoxic CD8 clonotypes in ibrutinib-treated CLL. Sequenced by immunoSEQ multiplex PCR; TCRdb stores in-frame clones only, minus some. The profile shows some 350,000 clones, around 66% of them singletons. Here the sequenced sample was PBMCs, taken after 36 months of ibrutinib treatment. These receptor sequences come from a human donor with chronic lymphocytic leukemia. CDR3s include the opening cysteine and the closing phenylalanine or tryptophan. The D gene is left open where the match is weak. Size values are once, few and many counts, or a class for expanded clones, and some rows have none.

length	V	D	J	size	CDR3	DNA
15	TRBV7-2	TRBD2	TRBJ2-1	.	CASSFSGTTYNEQFF	TGTGCCAGCAGCTTTTCCGGGACTACCTACAATGAGCAGTTCTTC
13	TRBV28	TRBD2	TRBJ2-1	.	CASTYRTSNEQFF	TGTGCCAGCACTTACCGGACTAGCAATGAGCAGTTCTTC
16	TRBV5-1	.	TRBJ1-5	few	CASSLRGRGSGAPQHF	TGCGCCAGCAGCTTGCGGGGCCGCGGTTCGGGCGCGCCCCAGCATTTT
16	TRBV18	TRBD2	TRBJ2-1	.	CASSPLGGSSYNEQFF	TGTGCCAGCTCACCCCTTGGCGGGAGCTCCTACAATGAGCAGTTCTTC
15	TRBV19	.	TRBJ2-6	.	CASSIDHSGANVLTF	TGTGCCAGTAGTATAGATCACTCTGGGGCCAACGTCCTGACTTTC
15	TRBV27	.	TRBJ1-6	.	CASSLGQGYNSPLHF	TGTGCCAGCAGTTTAGGGCAGGGATATAATTCACCCCTCCACTTT
14	TRBV18	.	TRBJ2-5	.	CASSPSRYQETQYF	TGTGCCAGCTCACCATCACGGTACCAAGAGACCCAGTACTTC
17	TRBV4-1	TRBD2	TRBJ2-4	.	CARRGLAVALAKNIQYF	TGCGCCAGGAGGGGACTAGCGGTAGCCCTAGCCAAAAACATTCAGTACTTC
15	TRBV29-1	TRBD1	TRBJ1-5	once	CSVHRDRGLGQPQHF	TGCAGCGTGCACCGGGACAGGGGGCTAGGTCAGCCCCAGCATTTT
15	TRBV5-1	TRBD2	TRBJ2-7	few	CASSSTTSAPGEQYF	TGCGCCAGCAGCTCCACGACTAGCGCCCCGGGCGAGCAGTACTTC
14	TRBV6-1	.	TRBJ2-7	.	CASSEGWDGYEQYF	TGTGCCAGCAGTGAGGGTTGGGACGGGTACGAGCAGTACTTC
15	TRBV5-1	.	TRBJ2-1	.	CASSPRGGPHNEQFF	TGCGCCAGCAGCCCCCGTGGGGGACCCCACAATGAGCAGTTCTTC
14	TRBV10-3	TRBD2	TRBJ2-1	.	CAITGTSGGGEQFF	TGTGCCATCACGGGGACTAGCGGGGGTGGTGAGCAGTTCTTC
14	TRBV7-6	.	TRBJ2-7	.	CASSPVIGAWGQYF	TGTGCCAGCAGCCCAGTCATTGGGGCGTGGGGGCAGTACTTC
15	TRBV7-9	.	TRBJ2-7	.	CASSKSGTSTYEQYF	TGTGCCAGCAGCAAATCCGGGACATCAACCTACGAGCAGTACTTC
16	TRBV15	.	TRBJ2-5	.	CATSRDWRNSGGTQYF	TGTGCCACCAGCAGAGATTGGAGGAACTCTGGGGGGACCCAGTACTTC
16	TRBV4-3	TRBD2	TRBJ2-7	.	CASSPGTSGALREQYF	TGCGCCAGCAGCCCTGGGACTAGCGGGGCCCTACGGGAGCAGTACTTC
17	TRBV4-1	.	TRBJ2-3	.	CASSQVSAPRVTDTQYF	TGCGCCAGCAGCCAAGTTTCCGCCCCCCGCGTCACAGATACGCAGTATTTT
14	TRBV5-1	.	TRBJ2-1	.	CASSFPTLNNEQFF	TGCGCCAGCAGCTTTCCGACCCTTAACAATGAGCAGTTCTTC
14	TRBV7-2	.	TRBJ2-2	.	CASSISGGAGELFF	TGTGCCAGCAGCATAAGTGGTGGTGCCGGGGAGCTGTTTTTT
17	TRBV9	.	TRBJ1-3	.	CASSVGPGLDSGNTIYF	TGTGCCAGCAGCGTAGGGCCGGGTTTGGACTCTGGAAACACCATATATTTT
14	TRBV7-9	.	TRBJ1-2	.	CASSFNGRTYGYTF	TGTGCCAGCAGCTTTAACGGCAGAACCTATGGCTACACCTTC
18	TRBV7-7	TRBD2	TRBJ2-1	.	CASSLAPRPPGTRNEQFF	TGTGCCAGCAGCTTAGCTCCTAGGCCCCCCGGGACTAGGAATGAGCAGTTCTTC
14	TRBV9	.	TRBJ1-6	.	CASRGKRGDSPLHF	TGTGCCAGCAGGGGAAAGAGAGGGGATTCACCCCTCCACTTT
11	TRBV5-1	.	TRBJ2-7	few	CASSLGREQYF	TGCGCCAGCAGCCTGGGACGTGAGCAGTACTTC
15	TRBV7-3	TRBD1	TRBJ1-1	few	CASSLMGTANTEAFF	TGTGCCAGCAGCTTAATGGGGACAGCGAACACTGAAGCTTTCTTT
15	TRBV28	.	TRBJ2-7	.	CASSLGGVSSYEQYF	TGTGCCAGCAGTTTGGGCGGGGTGAGCTCCTACGAGCAGTACTTC
16	TRBV2	.	TRBJ1-4	.	CASSEDWGVDNEKLFF	TGTGCCAGCAGTGAGGACTGGGGCGTTGACAATGAAAAACTGTTTTTT
11	TRBV20-1	.	TRBJ2-1	few	CRTGRANEQFF	TGCAGGACAGGGAGGGCGAATGAGCAGTTCTTC
19	TRBV27	.	TRBJ2-7	.	CASSPLGARARLGSYEQYF	TGTGCCAGCAGTCCCCTTGGGGCTAGAGCCAGACTAGGCTCCTACGAGCAGTACTTC
16	TRBV14	.	TRBJ2-3	.	CASSQDRSHSTDTQYF	TGTGCCAGCAGCCAAGATCGCAGCCATAGCACAGATACGCAGTATTTT
14	TRBV9	.	TRBJ2-7	.	CASSPRGSSYEQYF	TGTGCCAGCAGTCCCCGGGGTAGCTCCTACGAGCAGTACTTC
17	TRBV5-6	TRBD1	TRBJ1-5	.	CASSFKIGTGGNQPQHF	TGTGCCAGCAGCTTCAAAATAGGGACAGGGGGCAATCAGCCCCAGCATTTT
14	TRBV9	.	TRBJ1-2	few	CASSGTVANYGYTF	TGTGCCAGCAGCGGGACAGTAGCTAACTATGGCTACACCTTC
16	TRBV7-3	.	TRBJ1-1	.	CASSLYGSGLNTEAFF	TGTGCCAGCAGCTTATATGGTTCGGGGCTGAACACTGAAGCTTTCTTT
15	TRBV27	.	TRBJ2-3	.	CASSKLLTSTDTQYF	TGTGCCAGCAGTAAACTGCTGACTAGCACAGATACGCAGTATTTT